The clone carrying this TCR beta chain was detected only once. Its antigen is unidentified. The source of the sample is a study of shared clonotypes between healthy human individuals. Study details: The study drew on a couple of women and three men aged 18 to 49 as donors.

Into CD45RA+ naive and CD45RA-negative memory subsets, the CD4+ cells were split. V lost 5 bases to trimming and J lost 4 bases; unmatched junction nucleotides: 5. The CDR3 totals 15 residues. CDR1 and CDR2 from the germline V gene are MNHEY and SVGAGI. Overall study results and limits: On the whole, naive subsets had larger estimated richness than memory subsets had.

The repertoire was sequenced with immunoSEQ multiplex PCR; TCRdb's copy has only in-frame clones and lacks some. The repertoire includes over 1.4 million clones, approximately 96% of them detected once, and over 1% sits in the top ten. The specimen sequenced was naive CD4+ T cells sorted from blood. Subset described: CD45RA+ positively selected. The sequence was obtained from a man younger than 40 in good health. The chain joins TRBV6-5 to TRBJ2-1; TRBD1 agrees at 10 bases. CDR3 sequence: CASSQGTGEYNEQFF. CDR3 bases: TGTGCCAGCAGTCAAGGGACAGGGGAGTACAATGAGCAGTTCTTC.